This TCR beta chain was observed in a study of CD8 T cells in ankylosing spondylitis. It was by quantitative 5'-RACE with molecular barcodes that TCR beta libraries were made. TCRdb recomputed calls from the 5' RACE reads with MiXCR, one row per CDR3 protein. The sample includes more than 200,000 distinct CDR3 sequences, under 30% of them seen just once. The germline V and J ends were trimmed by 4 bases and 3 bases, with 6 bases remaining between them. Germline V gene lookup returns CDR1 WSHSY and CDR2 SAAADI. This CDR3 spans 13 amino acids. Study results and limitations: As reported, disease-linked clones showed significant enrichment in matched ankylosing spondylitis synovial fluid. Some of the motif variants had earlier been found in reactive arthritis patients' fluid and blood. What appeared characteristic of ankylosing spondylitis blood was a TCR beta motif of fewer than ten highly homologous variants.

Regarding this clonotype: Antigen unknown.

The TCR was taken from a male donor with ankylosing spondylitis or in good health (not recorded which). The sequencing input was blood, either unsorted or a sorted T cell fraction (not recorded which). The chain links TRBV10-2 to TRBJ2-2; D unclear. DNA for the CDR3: TGCGCCAGCAGTGTGCAGGACACCGGGGAGCTGTTTTTT. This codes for CASSVQDTGELFF.